This is a list of T cell receptor beta chains from one sample in a study of PD-1 blockade in classical Hodgkin lymphoma. Using immunoSEQ multiplex PCR, the repertoire was profiled, and TCRdb retains in-frame clones only, with some absent. The sample records around 27,000 clones, roughly nine tenths being singletons. Sequenced sample: peripheral blood mononuclear cells (PBMCs). The receptor set was obtained from a human donor with classical Hodgkin lymphoma. Both conserved end residues are part of each CDR3.

j_call cdr3_length v_call cdr3_aa
TRBJ2-7 13 TRBV7-9 CASSSGAGYEQYF
TRBJ1-2 14 TRBV7-9 CASSPMTSNYGYTF
TRBJ2-2 17 TRBV18 CASSLWDSRANTGELFF
TRBJ2-1 13 TRBV7-3 CASSLSSYNEQFF
TRBJ2-1 16 TRBV19 CASTPIFAGSYNEQFF
TRBJ2-3 17 TRBV7-9 CASSVSGRAGYADTQYF
TRBJ1-5 17 TRBV4-1 CASSQEAGQGGWQPQHF
TRBJ1-5 16 TRBV28 CASSPGTGGFNQPQHF
TRBJ2-1 17 TRBV27 CASSVGWLASSYNEQFF
TRBJ2-3 17 TRBV18 CASSPGLAGGPTDTQYF
TRBJ2-3 14 TRBV7-9 CASSPLLPTDTQYF
TRBJ1-2 15 TRBV28 CASSSGQGAHYGYTF
TRBJ2-5 13 TRBV30 CAWSVVGPETQYF
TRBJ1-2 17 TRBV7-2 CASTDDGRSNSNYGYTF
TRBJ2-3 14 TRBV29-1 CSVDSGRAGDTQYF
TRBJ2-7 11 TRBV20-1 CSARNSYEQYF
TRBJ2-5 14 TRBV18 CASSPPYGQETQYF
TRBJ2-3 15 TRBV7-7 CASSLSGAGTDTQYF
TRBJ2-2 14 TRBV29-1 CSVEKSGNTGELFF
TRBJ2-5 13 TRBV6-6 CASSYRGGETQYF
TRBJ2-3 14 TRBV19 CASSSQEAADTQYF
TRBJ2-1 13 TRBV9 CASSVGTSLEQFF
TRBJ2-1 16 TRBV28 CASSPPRSEGGNEQFF
TRBJ1-1 15 TRBV2 CASKGGATSDTEAFF
TRBJ1-2 12 TRBV9 CASSVAVGGYTF
TRBJ2-1 13 TRBV27 CASSLSTSGPQFF
TRBJ2-1 15 TRBV19 CASTTSGFSYNEQFF
TRBJ2-1 15 TRBV9 CASSLTGSSYNEQFF
TRBJ2-3 14 TRBV5-4 CASSFGSPSDTQYF
TRBJ2-3 11 TRBV29-1 CSPARIDTQYF
TRBJ2-7 13 TRBV10-1 CASSDSGTYEQYF
TRBJ2-2 12 TRBV28 CASRRNTGELFF
TRBJ1-3 14 TRBV28 CASSLGTAPNTIYF
TRBJ2-3 11 TRBV20-1 CSADRADTQYF
TRBJ2-5 16 TRBV9 CASSVGQGGGGETQYF
TRBJ2-2 16 TRBV30 CAWSVQGRGKSGELFF
TRBJ1-1 12 TRBV19 CASSIVGAEAFF
TRBJ2-7 16 TRBV11-2 CASSSTPGSTVYEQYF
TRBJ2-1 12 TRBV7-8 CASCRSYNEQFF
TRBJ1-2 14 TRBV5-5 CASSLVGGNYGYTF
TRBJ2-1 16 TRBV4-3 CASSQDQLAGVNEQFF
TRBJ2-1 14 TRBV14 CASSQIAGVNEQFF
TRBJ1-5 15 TRBV7-2 CASSSRGVSNQPQHF
TRBJ2-2 19 TRBV12-5 CASGLVPGGQHDLTGELFF
TRBJ2-7 17 TRBV7-9 CASSPPFRTSARDEQYF
TRBJ2-2 14 TRBV9 CASRRETDTGELFF
TRBJ1-2 12 TRBV28 CASFTGNYGYTF
TRBJ2-5 15 TRBV5-1 CASQRVSGTQETQYF
TRBJ2-1 14 TRBV5-1 CASRPAGSHNEQFF
TRBJ2-1 13 TRBV5-4 CASSTGGANEQFF
TRBJ2-5 14 TRBV7-8 CASSLGEIQETQYF
TRBJ2-5 13 TRBV11-3 CASSINTRGTQYF
TRBJ2-7 15 TRBV5-1 CASSSYSGPLYEQYF
TRBJ2-3 18 TRBV5-1 CASSLGTSGGTSTDTQYF
TRBJ2-3 13 TRBV27 CASSLEGADTQYF
TRBJ2-5 15 TRBV7-9 CASSLVDSRGETQYF